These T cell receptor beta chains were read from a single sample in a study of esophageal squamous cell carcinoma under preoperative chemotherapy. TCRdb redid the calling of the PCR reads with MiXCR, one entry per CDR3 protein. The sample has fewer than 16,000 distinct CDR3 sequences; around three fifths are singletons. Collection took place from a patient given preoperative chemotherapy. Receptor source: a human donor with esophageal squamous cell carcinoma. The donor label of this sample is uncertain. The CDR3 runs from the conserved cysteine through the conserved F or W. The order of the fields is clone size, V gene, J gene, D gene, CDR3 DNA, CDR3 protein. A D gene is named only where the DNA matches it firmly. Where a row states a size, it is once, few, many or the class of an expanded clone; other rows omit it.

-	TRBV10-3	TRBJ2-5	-	TGTGCGGGCACTGGGGGTCTGGGCCAAGATACCCAGTACTTC	CAGTGGLGQDTQYF
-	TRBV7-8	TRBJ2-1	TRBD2	TGTGCCAGCAGCTTAACCCCGGGACTAGCGTTTTCAAACAATGAGCAGTTCTTC	CASSLTPGLAFSNNEQFF
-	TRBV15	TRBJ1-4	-	TGTGCCACCAGCACGACGAACGGGCCCAGTTCTACGATAGAAAAACTGTTTTTT	CATSTTNGPSSTIEKLFF
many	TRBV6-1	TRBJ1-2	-	TGTGCCAGCAGTACCGGGCAGCGGGGCTACACCTTC	CASSTGQRGYTF
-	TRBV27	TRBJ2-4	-	TGTGCCAGCAGTGATCTAGCCCAAACCTACAATGAGCAGTACTTC	CASSDLAQTYNEQYF
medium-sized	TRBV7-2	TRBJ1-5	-	TGTGCCAGCAGCCAGGGACGGAATCAGCCCCAGCATTTT	CASSQGRNQPQHF
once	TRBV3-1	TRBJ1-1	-	TGTGCCAGCAGCCACCAATCCCAGGGCGGGACTGAAGCTTTCTTT	CASSHQSQGGTEAFF
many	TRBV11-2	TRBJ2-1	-	TGTGCCAGCAGCTTAGCCGGGAGAAACTACAATGAGCAGTTCTTC	CASSLAGRNYNEQFF
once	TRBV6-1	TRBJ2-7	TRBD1	TGTGCCAGCAGTGAAGCACGGATGGACAGGCGCGCCTACGAGCAGTACTTC	CASSEARMDRRAYEQYF
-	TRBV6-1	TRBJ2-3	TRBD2	TGTGCCAGCAGTGATTGGACTAGCGGCACAGATACGCAGTATTTT	CASSDWTSGTDTQYF
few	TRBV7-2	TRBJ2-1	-	TGTGCCATCCGTGTAGTAGACGAGCAGTTCTTC	CAIRVVDEQFF